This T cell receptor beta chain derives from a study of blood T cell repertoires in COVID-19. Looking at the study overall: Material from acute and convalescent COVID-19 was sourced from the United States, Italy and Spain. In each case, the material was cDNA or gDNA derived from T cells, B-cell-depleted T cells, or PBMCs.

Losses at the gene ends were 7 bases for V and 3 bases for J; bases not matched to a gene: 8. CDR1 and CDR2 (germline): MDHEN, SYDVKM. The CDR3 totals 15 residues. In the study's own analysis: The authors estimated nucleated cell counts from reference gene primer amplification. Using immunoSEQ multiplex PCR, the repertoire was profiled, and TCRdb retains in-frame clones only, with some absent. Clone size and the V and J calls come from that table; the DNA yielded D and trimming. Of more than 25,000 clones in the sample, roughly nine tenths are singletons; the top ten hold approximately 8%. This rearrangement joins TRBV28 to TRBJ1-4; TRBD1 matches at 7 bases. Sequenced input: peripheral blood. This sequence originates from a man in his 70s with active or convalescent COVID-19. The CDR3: CASTTTGAANEKLFF. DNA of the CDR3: TGTGCCAGCACCACTACAGGGGCGGCTAATGAAAAACTGTTTTTT.